One and the same sample provided the 17 T cell receptor beta chains below, sequenced in a study of blood T cell repertoires in COVID-19 (dated by TCRdb to between 2020 and 2021). The library was prepared using the immunoSEQ multiplex PCR assay. The table comes from immuneACCESS by way of TCRdb, which keeps in-frame sequences with V and J called. Part of the clones is missing from these tables; in studies checked, under half for an unresolved V gene and the rest for unknown reasons. This sample has some 78,000 clones in its table, and less than 95% of those were observed once. 1% of the sample goes to the ten largest clones. Sequenced input: peripheral blood. The receptors shown here come from a woman aged 45-65 years in a cohort sampled during active COVID-19.

The chain links TRBV19 to TRBJ1-5, with TRBD1 matching over 7 bases. Germline values: CDR1 LNHDA, CDR2 SQIVND (reference sequence). CDR3 length equals 17 residues. The trim removed 3 bases at V and 0 bases at J, leaving 8 bases unmatched. The CDR3 coding sequence is TGTGCCAGTAGTATTTATCCAGGGGGGAGTAGCAATCAGCCCCAGCATTTT. This sequence encodes CASSIYPGGSSNQPQHF. The full variable domain, completed using reference TRBV19 and TRBJ1-5, is DGGITQSPKYLFRKEGQNVTLSCEQNLNHDAMYWYRQDPGQGLRLIYYSQIVNDFQKGDIAEGYSVSREKKESFPLTVTSAQKNPTAFYLCASSIYPGGSSNQPQHFGDGTRLSIL.

The CDR3 coding sequence is TGCGCCAGCAGCACCTGGACTAGCGGGAACTACGAGCAGTACTTC. As protein: CASSTWTSGNYEQYF. This sequence joins TRBV5-1 and TRBJ2-7; 12 bases agree with TRBD2. After removal of 4 bases from V and 3 bases from J, the junction contained 5 bases not matched to a gene. CDR3 length: 15 amino acids. In germline, CDR1 is SGHRS, CDR2 YFSETQ.

The gene calls are TRBV27 and TRBJ1-1; no firm D call. V lost 6 bases and J lost 7, with 15 bases in between. Germline CDR1 and CDR2: MNHEY and SMNVEV (reference sequence). The CDR3 has 13 amino acids. The CDR3: CASSPDYGGEAFF. CDR3 sequence (DNA): TGTGCCAGCAGCCCGGATTACGGAGGTGAAGCTTTCTTT.

J is TRBJ2-7 and V is TRBV6-5; 12 bases line up with TRBD2. Germline V gene sequence: CDR1 MNHEY, CDR2 SVGAGI. This CDR3 has 15 amino acids. The J segment lost 3 bases and the V segment lost 6 bases, leaving 6 bases of the junction unmatched. The CDR3 DNA follows: TGTGCCAGCAGGGCGACTAGCGGGAGTTTCTACGAGCAGTACTTC. Protein: CASRATSGSFYEQYF.

V gene TRBV15 combines with J gene TRBJ2-1, with 7 bases that match TRBD2. The germline CDR1 and CDR2 sequences are LNHNV and YYDKDF (reference sequence). The V and J ends lost 2 bases and 5 bases, in that order; junction bases with no gene match: 6. This CDR3 is 15 amino acids long. The CDR3 region has the DNA TGTGCCACCAGCAGATCGCTAGCGGAGGACAATGAGCAGTTCTTC. Its protein product is CATSRSLAEDNEQFF.

The chain uses TRBV2 and TRBJ1-2, with 12 nucleotides matching TRBD1. The V gene's germline CDR1 is SNHLY and CDR2 FYNNEI. This CDR3 comprises 15 residues. V gave up 8 bases and J gave up 5 bases; unmatched junction bases: 9. In nucleotides, the CDR3 is TGTGCCAGCCGTCCGGGACAGGGGGCTCCTTATGGCTACACCTTC. Its protein is CASRPGQGAPYGYTF.

V gene TRBV18 combines with J gene TRBJ2-5, with D tentatively TRBD1 (7 bases). This CDR3 has 14 amino acids. V lost 3 bases and J 2 bases, leaving 10 bases between the germline ends. Per germline, CDR1 KGHSH and CDR2 LQKENI. CDR3 loop: CASSPAGQQETQYF. CDR3 DNA sequence: TGTGCCAGCTCACCTGCGGGACAGCAAGAGACCCAGTACTTC. Looking up the rest from reference TRBV18 and TRBJ2-5 gives the full variable domain: NAGVMQNPRHLVRRRGQEARLRCSPMKGHSHVYWYRQLPEEGLKFMVYLQKENIIDESGMPKERFSAEFPKEGPSILRIQQVVRGDSAAYFCASSPAGQQETQYFGPGTRLLVL.

The chain's CDR3 is CASSLGQGRQYF. The CDR3 DNA reads TGTGCCAGCAGTTTGGGACAGGGTAGGCAGTATTTT. The genes are TRBV12-3 or TRBV12-4 and TRBJ2-3; 9 nucleotides agree with TRBD1. With 3 bases clipped from V and 11 bases from J, the junction kept 3 bases outside the gene matches. The CDR3 sequence is 12 residues long.

This chain connects TRBV11-2 to TRBJ1-5, with 8 bases matching TRBD1. The CDR3 sequence is 14 residues long. CDR1 is SGHAT and CDR2 is FQNNGV in the germline V gene. V shed 4 bases and J 9 bases; nucleotides not matched to a gene: 8. CDR3 DNA: TGTGCCAGCAGCTCAGGGGGCAGGGTAGGGCCCCAGCATTTT. This gives the protein CASSSGGRVGPQHF.

The chain carries TRBV28 and TRBJ2-3, with TRBD2 identical over 8 bases. This CDR3 is built from 16 residues. CDR1 is MDHEN and CDR2 is SYDVKM in the germline V gene. J was trimmed by 0 bases and V by 3 bases; bases with no gene match: 5. CDR3: CASSLPSSGSTDTQYF. Written as DNA, the CDR3 is TGTGCCAGCAGTTTGCCTTCTAGCGGGAGCACAGATACGCAGTATTTT. The complete variable domain, with remaining parts taken from reference TRBV28 and TRBJ2-3, reads DVKVTQSSRYLVKRTGEKVFLECVQDMDHENMFWYRQDPGLGLRLIYFSYDVKMKEKGDIPEGYSVSREKKERFSLILESASTNQTSMYLCASSLPSSGSTDTQYFGPGTRLTVL.

This clone has a single count. The chain couples TRBV6-2 or TRBV6-3 to TRBJ1-3; 7 bases line up with TRBD1. Germline CDR1 and CDR2: MNHEY and SVGEGT. This CDR3 has 15 residues. V shed 2 bases, J shed 2 bases, and the junction held 3 bases outside the gene matches. The CDR3 nucleotides are TGTGCCAGCAGTTACCTAACAGGGGCTGGAAACACCATATATTTT. Residues: CASSYLTGAGNTIYF.

V and J are TRBV7-2 and TRBJ2-5, with TRBD2 as a possible D gene (6 bases). Per the germline V gene, CDR1 is SGHTA and CDR2 is FQGNSA. The CDR3 length is 13 residues. Trimming removed 7 bases from V and 3 bases from J, with 12 bases in between. For the CDR3, the DNA is TGTGCCAGCACCCCTCAGCGGGAAGAGACCCAGTACTTC. This gives the protein CASTPQREETQYF.

The chain is built from TRBV11-2 and TRBJ2-2; possible D gene TRBD2, 6 bases. This CDR3 spans 15 amino acids. Germline lookup yields CDR1 SGHAT and CDR2 FQNNGV. V was trimmed by 5 bases and J by 6 bases, leaving 16 bases between them. Written as DNA, the CDR3 is TGTGCCAGCAGCCTGGCGGGACTTCCCCCCGGGGAGCTGTTTTTT. Its protein product is CASSLAGLPPGELFF.

The rearrangement joins TRBV5-1 to TRBJ1-3; tentative D call: TRBD1 (6 bases). Deletions cut 5 bases from V and 4 bases from J, with 10 bases between. Germline loops: CDR1 SGHRS, CDR2 YFSETQ. The CDR3 is 13 residues long. Here the CDR3 reads CASRQGAGNTIYF. The CDR3 DNA reads TGCGCCAGCAGACAGGGTGCAGGAAACACCATATATTTT.

The V gene is TRBV19, the J gene TRBJ2-7, with 10 nucleotides matching TRBD1. From germline, CDR1 is LNHDA and CDR2 SQIVND (reference sequence). The CDR3 has 14 amino acids. The V segment lost 10 bases and the J segment 2 bases; nucleotides outside the gene matches: 8. The CDR3 reads CAIGPGQGTYEQYF. CDR3 coding DNA: TGTGCCATAGGGCCGGGACAGGGGACCTACGAGCAGTACTTC.

This chain links TRBV19 with TRBJ1-5; a possible D gene is TRBD1 (5 bases). The CDR3 is made up of 14 amino acids. V dropped 6 bases and J dropped 7 bases, with 16 bases sitting between them. In germline, CDR1 is LNHDA, CDR2 SQIVND (reference sequence). In DNA, the CDR3 is TGTGCCAGTAGCCGGGGGACCCCTCGGCAGCCCCAGCATTTT. Protein sequence: CASSRGTPRQPQHF.

The CDR3 region is CASSQEGAGAMGNEQFF. For the CDR3, the DNA is TGCGCCAGCAGCCAAGAGGGAGCGGGAGCCATGGGGAATGAGCAGTTCTTC. The chain employs TRBV4-1 and TRBJ2-1; TRBD2 aligns across 8 bases. Trimming cost V 0 bases and J 7 bases; bases outside gene matches: 11. CDR3 length: 17 amino acids. Looked up from germline, CDR1 is MGHRA and CDR2 is YSYEKL.